One sample yielded the 29 T cell receptor beta chains listed below, sequenced in a study of blood T cell repertoires in COVID-19. The assay was immunoSEQ multiplex PCR, and TCRdb's table has in-frame clones only and misses some. The data contain over 200,000 clones, over 75% of them singletons. Input material: peripheral blood. The receptors come from a human donor in a cohort sampled during active COVID-19.

The chain recombines TRBV3-1 (or the pseudogene TRBV3-2) with TRBJ2-6; tentative D call: TRBD2 (5 bases). Looked up from germline, CDR1 is LGHDT and CDR2 is YNNKEL (reference sequence). The ends were cut back, 5 bases at V and 0 bases at J, with 14 bases in the middle. The CDR3 covers 17 residues. The CDR3 bases are TGTGCCAGCAGCTCCCGGTCGGGAAGCTCTGGGGCCAACGTCCTGACTTTC. Its translation is CASSSRSGSSGANVLTF.

The chain uses TRBV15 and TRBJ2-1, with 9 nucleotides matching TRBD1. Germline CDR1 reads LNHNV; CDR2 reads YYDKDF (reference sequence). This CDR3 is 15 amino acids long. J was trimmed by 9 bases and V by 1 base; bases with no gene match: 7. CDR3 bases: TGTGCCACCAGCAGAGGTAGGACAGGGGCAAGTGAGCAGTTCTTC. Its translation: CATSRGRTGASEQFF.

This rearrangement joins TRBV24-1 to TRBJ2-5; D possibly corresponds to TRBD2 (5 bases). The CDR3 is made up of 16 amino acids. V was cut by 5 bases and J by 0 bases, with 15 bases left in between. The germline gives CDR1 KGHDR, CDR2 SFDVKD. The CDR3 nucleotides are TGTGCCACCAGTGGGGCCGGGAAGGGAAACCAAGAGACCCAGTACTTC. Residues: CATSGAGKGNQETQYF.

The rearrangement uses TRBV10-3 and TRBJ2-3, with 9 positions matching TRBD1. V shed 4 bases and J 3 bases; nucleotides not matched to a gene: 8. This CDR3 contains 16 residues. In germline, CDR1 is ENHRY, CDR2 SYGVKD. CDR3 coding DNA: TGTGCCATCAGTGGGGTCCCGGGACAGGGAACAGATACGCAGTATTTT. Its protein is CAISGVPGQGTDTQYF.

The chain combines TRBV11-2 with TRBJ2-3; 9 bases align to TRBD2. This CDR3 has 15 amino acids. With V trimmed by 6 bases and J by 2 bases, 6 bases remained unmatched. Germline V gene lookup returns CDR1 SGHAT and CDR2 FQNNGV. The CDR3 DNA is TGTGCCAGCAGAAAACTAGCGGGCCCCACAGATACGCAGTATTTT. This sequence encodes CASRKLAGPTDTQYF. The full variable domain, completed using reference TRBV11-2 and TRBJ2-3, is EAGVAQSPRYKIIEKRQSVAFWCNPISGHATLYWYQQILGQGPKLLIQFQNNGVVDDSQLPKDRFSAERLKGVDSTLKIQPAKLEDSAVYLCASRKLAGPTDTQYFGPGTRLTVL.

The V gene is TRBV6-5, the J gene TRBJ2-3, with 8 bases matching TRBD2. CDR1 is MNHEY, CDR2 SVGAGI, per germline. The CDR3 has 16 amino acids. V gave up 3 bases and J gave up 4 bases; unmatched junction bases: 9. In DNA form, the CDR3 reads TGTGCCAGCAGTTATACCGGGACTAGATTCGCAGATACGCAGTATTTT. It is translated as CASSYTGTRFADTQYF.

As concerns this clone: Other DNA sequences from this sample encode an identical CDR3 as well. The chain carries TRBV5-5 and TRBJ2-5, with 12 nucleotides matching TRBD2. Trimming removed 0 bases from V and 4 bases from J; junction bases left unmatched: 1. Germline CDR1 SGHKS, CDR2 YYEKEE (reference sequence). The CDR3 length is 15 residues. CDR3 amino acids: CASSLGLAGAETQYF. As DNA, the CDR3 is TGTGCCAGCAGCTTGGGACTAGCGGGAGCAGAGACCCAGTACTTC.

The V and J genes are TRBV7-9 and TRBJ1-2; TRBD1 aligns across 8 bases. From germline, CDR1 is SEHNR and CDR2 FQNEAQ (reference sequence). The CDR3 contains 16 residues. Trimming removed 5 bases from V and 2 bases from J; junction bases left unmatched: 10. CDR3 nucleotides: TGTGCCAGCAGCCCGGACAGGGATAGCGTGAACTATGGCTACACCTTC. This sequence encodes CASSPDRDSVNYGYTF.

The chain combines TRBV19 with TRBJ2-1, with D possibly matching TRBD2 (6 bases). Between the trimmed V and J ends, which lost 7 bases and 3 bases, there was a span of 13 bases. CDR3 length: 14 residues. Germline CDR1 is LNHDA and CDR2 is SQIVND (reference sequence). CDR3 residues: CASTLRGLYNEQFF. The CDR3 region has the DNA TGTGCCAGTACCCTGAGGGGACTCTACAATGAGCAGTTCTTC. Supplemented by reference TRBV19 and TRBJ2-1, the full variable domain reads DGGITQSPKYLFRKEGQNVTLSCEQNLNHDAMYWYRQDPGQGLRLIYYSQIVNDFQKGDIAEGYSVSREKKESFPLTVTSAQKNPTAFYLCASTLRGLYNEQFFGPGTRLTVL.

This clone was seen more than once but under ten times. This CDR3 is also generated by other DNA sequences in the sample. The CDR3 protein is CSVGQGNQPQHF. The DNA of the CDR3 is TGCAGCGTGGGACAGGGGAACCAGCCCCAGCATTTT. The chain couples TRBV29-1 to TRBJ1-5; 10 bases are shared with TRBD1. The CDR3 consists of 12 residues. V shed 6 bases, J shed 7 bases, and the junction held 3 bases outside the gene matches. Germline-derived CDR1 and CDR2 are SQVTM and ANQGSEA.

The CDR3 region has the DNA TGTGCCAGCAGTCCCGGGACAGGGGGCGAGCAGTACTTC. It is translated as CASSPGTGGEQYF. This chain connects TRBV11-3 to TRBJ2-7; 11 positions agree with TRBD1. This CDR3 region has 13 residues. Germline values: CDR1 SGHNT, CDR2 YENEEA. Trimming at V came to 6 bases and at J to 6 bases, leaving 4 bases not matched to a gene.

The chain is built from TRBV20-1 and TRBJ2-3; tentatively, D is TRBD2 (6 bases). The CDR3 spans 15 residues. The germline V gene has CDR1 DFQATT and CDR2 SNEGSKA (reference sequence). The germline V and J ends were trimmed by 3 bases and 5 bases, with 18 bases remaining between them. In DNA form, the CDR3 reads TGCAGTGCTAGTACCCAGCGTCGGGGAGGAGATACGCAGTATTTT. As protein: CSASTQRRGGDTQYF.

The genes are TRBV19 and TRBJ1-1; 7 bases line up with TRBD1. With V trimmed by 3 bases and J by 5 bases, 6 bases remained unmatched. The CDR3 runs to 14 residues. CDR1 is LNHDA and CDR2 is SQIVND in the germline V gene (reference sequence). As DNA, the CDR3 is TGTGCCAGTAGTATTCAAACAGGGGTGACTGAAGCTTTCTTT. It encodes CASSIQTGVTEAFF.

This chain links TRBV2 with TRBJ1-3; D is undetermined. The germline V gene has CDR1 SNHLY and CDR2 FYNNEI. Trimming took off 6 bases at V and 0 bases at J, with 12 bases between the two ends. The CDR3 has 15 residues. The CDR3 nucleotides are TGTGCCAGCAGGGAGGACGGCCTCTCTGGAAACACCATATATTTT. Its protein is CASREDGLSGNTIYF. The variable domain in full, with the rest retrieved from reference TRBV2 and TRBJ1-3, is EPEVTQTPSHQVTQMGQEVILRCVPISNHLYFYWYRQILGQKVEFLVSFYNNEISEKSEIFDDQFSVERPDGSNFTLKIRSTKLEDSAMYFCASREDGLSGNTIYFGEGSWLTVV.

The chain combines TRBV18 with TRBJ2-7; 8 positions agree with TRBD1. V shed 1 base, J shed 0 bases, and the junction held 5 bases outside the gene matches. The CDR3 is made up of 16 amino acids. The germline V gene has CDR1 KGHSH and CDR2 LQKENI. The CDR3 protein is CASSPLIGQGSYEQYF. The CDR3 nucleotides are TGTGCCAGCTCACCACTTATAGGACAGGGCTCCTACGAGCAGTACTTC.

The chain joins TRBV24-1 to TRBJ2-2, with D perhaps matching TRBD2 (6 bases). This CDR3 spans 15 amino acids. V lost 1 base, J lost 6 bases, and 11 bases lay in between. CDR1 KGHDR and CDR2 SFDVKD come from the germline V gene. CDR3 in DNA: TGTGCCACCAGTGATTTAGGAGGGTTACCCGGGGAGCTGTTTTTT. Translated: CATSDLGGLPGELFF.

CDR3 residues: CATSEPAGGPTDTQYF. As DNA, the CDR3 is TGTGCCACCAGTGAGCCAGCGGGAGGGCCAACAGATACGCAGTATTTT. V gene TRBV24-1 combines with J gene TRBJ2-3; 10 bases line up with TRBD2. Trimming at V came to 4 bases and at J to 3 bases, leaving 6 bases not matched to a gene. This CDR3 comprises 16 residues. From germline, CDR1 is KGHDR and CDR2 SFDVKD.

This clone was recorded once. This sequence joins TRBV12-3 or TRBV12-4 and TRBJ1-2; no clear D. The CDR3 covers 13 residues. V was clipped by 5 bases and J by 4 bases, with 11 bases between them. CDR3: CASSHGQVYGYTF. CDR3 DNA: TGTGCCAGCAGTCACGGTCAGGTCTATGGCTACACCTTC.

V is TRBV4-1 and J is TRBJ1-3, with 8 positions matching TRBD1. CDR3 size: 18 residues. Germline V CDR1 and CDR2: MGHRA, YSYEKL. The ends lost 1 base at V and 0 bases at J; junction bases unmatched: 8. CDR3 residues: CASSQGIGTGHSGNTIYF. The CDR3 nucleotides are TGCGCCAGCAGCCAAGGAATTGGGACAGGCCACTCTGGAAACACCATATATTTT.

Comment on this clone: Other DNA sequences from this sample encode an identical CDR3 as well. V usage is TRBV9 and J usage is TRBJ2-2; 7 bases map to TRBD1. V trimming: 0 bases; J trimming: 5 bases; junction bases outside the gene matches: 4. Germline V lookup: CDR1 SGDLS, CDR2 YYNGEE. The CDR3 covers 15 residues. In DNA form, the CDR3 reads TGTGCCAGCAGCGTAGGACAGGGCCGGACCGGGGAGCTGTTTTTT. Protein sequence: CASSVGQGRTGELFF.

This clone came up once. The rearrangement joins TRBV5-6 to TRBJ2-7; 13 bases are shared with TRBD2. The V gene's germline CDR1 is SGHDT and CDR2 YYEEEE. V trimming: 4 bases; J trimming: 2 bases; junction bases outside the gene matches: 3. The CDR3 totals 15 residues. The CDR3 loop is CASSQGLAGPYEQYF. The DNA for the CDR3 is TGTGCCAGCAGCCAGGGACTAGCGGGGCCCTACGAGCAGTACTTC.

This chain uses TRBV5-1 with TRBJ1-4, with D tentatively TRBD1 (6 bases). There are 14 residues in the CDR3. Germline assignment: CDR1 SGHRS and CDR2 YFSETQ. V was cut by 0 bases and J by 8 bases, with 11 bases left in between. This CDR3 is CASSLGGLLEKLFF. The DNA for the CDR3 is TGCGCCAGCAGCTTGGGGGGGCTTCTGGAAAAACTGTTTTTT.

V usage is TRBV7-2 and J usage is TRBJ2-7, with D tentatively TRBD2 (5 bases). Trimming left V 3 bases short and J 2 bases short, with 11 bases between. The CDR3 is made up of 14 amino acids. CDR1 SGHTA and CDR2 FQGNSA come from the germline V gene. The chain's CDR3 is CASSFQWGAYEQYF. In DNA, the CDR3 is TGTGCCAGCAGCTTCCAATGGGGAGCCTACGAGCAGTACTTC.

This clone was detected many times. The chain has TRBV28 and TRBJ1-3; a possible D gene is TRBD1 (6 bases). There are 14 residues in the CDR3. V lost 2 bases, J lost 12 bases, and 17 bases lay in between. The V gene's germline CDR1 is MDHEN and CDR2 SYDVKM. The CDR3 sequence: CASSLRQATLNIYF. The CDR3 DNA reads TGTGCCAGCAGTTTAAGACAGGCCACCCTCAACATATATTTT.

The chain couples TRBV4-3 to TRBJ2-7; TRBD1 aligns across 8 bases. The CDR3 runs 16 residues. Germline CDR1 reads LGHNA; CDR2 reads YSLEER. The V segment lost 1 base and the J segment 2 bases; nucleotides outside the gene matches: 7. The CDR3 protein is CASSQARGQWPYEQYF. The CDR3 DNA is TGCGCCAGCAGCCAAGCCAGGGGGCAATGGCCCTACGAGCAGTACTTC.

On this clone itself: A single base is all that separates this from a far larger clone, so a read error is likely. The sample carries other DNA sequences with the same CDR3. The chain couples TRBV27 to TRBJ2-5; tentatively, D is TRBD1 (5 bases). The germline V gene has CDR1 MNHEY and CDR2 SMNVEV (reference sequence). This CDR3 has 14 amino acids. V lost 0 bases and J lost 5, with 10 bases in between. CDR3: CASSLSSGWETQYF. DNA for the CDR3: TGTGCCAGCAGTTTATCGTCAGGGTGGGAGACCCAGTACTTC.

The chain links TRBV30 to TRBJ2-5, with 10 bases identical to TRBD2. Trimming cost V 2 bases and J 4 bases; bases outside gene matches: 7. This CDR3 spans 15 amino acids. Germline CDR1 GTSNPN, CDR2 SVGIG (reference sequence). CDR3 sequence (DNA): TGTGCCTGGAGTAGGAGCGGGAGGGCCACAGAGACCCAGTACTTC. Protein: CAWSRSGRATETQYF.

This clone was observed many times. This chain links TRBV9 with TRBJ1-2; D is perhaps TRBD1 (5 bases). V was pared by 3 bases and J by 8 bases, with 11 bases between. In germline, CDR1 is SGDLS, CDR2 YYNGEE. The CDR3 length is 12 residues. In DNA, the CDR3 is TGTGCCAGCAGCGCCGGGACTCCCGGCTACACCTTC. It yields the protein CASSAGTPGYTF.

J is TRBJ2-7 and V is TRBV7-2; 10 bases are shared with TRBD2. Germline CDR1 is SGHTA and CDR2 is FQGNSA. The CDR3 loop spans 15 amino acids. V lost 5 bases to trimming and J lost 2 bases; unmatched junction nucleotides: 6. The CDR3 loop reads CASSPLAGGTYEQYF. The CDR3 nucleotides are TGTGCCAGCAGCCCTTTAGCGGGAGGCACCTACGAGCAGTACTTC. The full variable domain, completed using reference TRBV7-2 and TRBJ2-7, is GAGVSQSPSNKVTEKGKDVELRCDPISGHTALYWYRQSLGQGLEFLIYFQGNSAPDKSGLPSDRFSAERTGGSVSTLTIQRTQQEDSAVYLCASSPLAGGTYEQYFGPGTRLTVT.